This T cell receptor (beta chain) was retrieved from a study of T-cell memory formation after mild COVID-19. Study results and caveats: Cross-reactive memory apparently joined, as some responding clones appeared in pre-infection memory.

A single record per CDR3 protein comes from TCRdb applying MiXCR to the 5' RACE reads. The table records roughly 400,000 distinct CDR3 sequences, approximately 15% of them present only once. J gave up 5 bases and V 3 bases, and 11 bases lay outside the gene matches. CDR3 length: 18 amino acids. Germline-derived CDR1 and CDR2 are SGHTA and FQGTGA. On this clonotype itself: Antigen specificity is unknown.

The sequence came from a young man who had mild COVID-19 (a few samples of this study predate the infection). Cell type and time point are not known. The specimen was PBMCs or a T cell subset sorted from them (not recorded which). The chain uses TRBV7-3 and TRBJ2-1, with 12 bases that match TRBD2. In DNA form, the CDR3 reads TGTGCCAGCAGCTTGTCCCCTAGCGGGGGGGAATGGGACAATGAGCAGTTCTTC. This gives the protein CASSLSPSGGEWDNEQFF.